These 27 T cell receptor beta chains share one sample of origin, sequenced in a study of Tregs in tolerant kidney transplant recipients. Libraries were prepared by immunoSEQ multiplex PCR; TCRdb keeps only in-frame clonotypes and omits some of them. The table shows some 70,000 clones, with around nine tenths occurring only once. The specimen was CD8+ T cells from blood, collected before the transplant. These receptors were collected from a human donor who received a combined kidney and bone marrow transplant.

This rearrangement joins TRBV4-1 to TRBJ2-7; a weak D match, TRBD2 (6 bases). This CDR3 has 15 amino acids. Germline CDR1 MGHRA, CDR2 YSYEKL. Trimming stripped 2 bases from V and 2 bases from J, with 13 bases between. The CDR3 DNA sequence: TGCGCCAGCAGCCAAAACCTAGCGAAACCCTACGAGCAGTACTTC. Translating gives CASSQNLAKPYEQYF.

The J gene is TRBJ2-7, the V gene TRBV6-1, with 9 bases that match TRBD1. This CDR3 contains 13 residues. The V gene end was trimmed by 6 bases and the J gene end by 5 bases; junction bases not matched to a gene: 5. Germline V gives CDR1 MNHNS, CDR2 SASEGT. CDR3 loop: CASRWDRVNEQYF. DNA of the CDR3: TGTGCCAGCAGATGGGACAGGGTAAACGAGCAGTACTTC.

This chain uses TRBV15 with TRBJ2-7; possibly TRBD1 for D (5 bases). The CDR3 has 13 amino acids. The germline CDR1 and CDR2 sequences are LNHNV and YYDKDF (reference sequence). Trimming left V 3 bases short and J 5 bases short, with 11 bases between. The CDR3 region is CATSSEQVHEQYF. CDR3 DNA: TGTGCCACCAGCAGCGAACAGGTCCACGAGCAGTACTTC.

The DNA for the CDR3 is TGCGCCAGCAGCTTATCCGGGACAGACCTCACAGATACGCAGTATTTT. Amino acid sequence: CASSLSGTDLTDTQYF. The chain couples TRBV4-1 to TRBJ2-3; the match to TRBD1 covers 7 bases. Germline V lookup: CDR1 MGHRA, CDR2 YSYEKL. The CDR3 consists of 16 residues. With 5 bases clipped from V and 2 bases from J, the junction kept 10 bases outside the gene matches.

The rearrangement joins TRBV30 to TRBJ2-1; 12 bases fit TRBD2. Germline values: CDR1 GTSNPN, CDR2 SVGIG (reference sequence). The CDR3 covers 12 residues. V lost 3 bases, J lost 12 bases, and 3 bases stayed unmatched. DNA of the CDR3: TGTGCCTGGAGGCTGACTAGCGGGGGGCAGTTCTTC. This gives the protein CAWRLTSGGQFF.

This chain joins TRBV5-4 and TRBJ1-2; 8 bases line up with TRBD1. The CDR3 sequence is 14 residues long. Germline V gives CDR1 SGHNT, CDR2 YYREEE (reference sequence). Trimming at V came to 3 bases and at J to 3 bases, leaving 4 bases not matched to a gene. CDR3 residues: CASSWGGQDYGYTF. The CDR3 DNA is TGTGCCAGCAGCTGGGGGGGACAGGACTATGGCTACACCTTC.

V is TRBV13 and J is TRBJ1-2; D not resolved. V lost 0 bases, J lost 0 bases, and 11 bases lay in between. CDR1 is PRHDT, CDR2 FYEKMQ, per germline (reference sequence). The CDR3 spans 16 residues. CDR3 nucleotide sequence: TGTGCCAGCAGCTTAGGCTGGCAGACATCTAACTATGGCTACACCTTC. Amino acid sequence: CASSLGWQTSNYGYTF.

The chain couples TRBV4-3 to TRBJ2-7; D not resolved. This CDR3 is 13 amino acids long. The V gene lost 0 bases and the J gene lost 4 bases, with 7 bases spanning the gap. Germline assignment: CDR1 LGHNA and CDR2 YSLEER. This CDR3 is CASSQEELYEQYF. The DNA of the CDR3 is TGCGCCAGCAGCCAAGAAGAGCTTTACGAGCAGTACTTC.

J is TRBJ2-7 and V is TRBV5-6; D uncertain. The germline V and J ends were trimmed by 4 bases and 1 base, with 9 bases remaining between them. Germline CDR1 reads SGHDT; CDR2 reads YYEEEE. The CDR3 is made up of 13 amino acids. CDR3 DNA: TGTGCCAGCAGCCGAAGAGAGTCCTACGAGCAGTACTTC. It codes for CASSRRESYEQYF.

J is TRBJ1-1 and V is TRBV15, with 7 nucleotides matching TRBD1. The CDR3 extends over 14 amino acids. The trim removed 5 bases at V and 4 bases at J, leaving 7 bases unmatched. Per germline, CDR1 LNHNV and CDR2 YYDKDF (reference sequence). The CDR3 loop is CATSPRSGGTEAFF. CDR3 DNA: TGTGCCACCAGCCCTAGATCAGGGGGCACTGAAGCTTTCTTT.

The CDR3: CASSQGQGETQYF. The CDR3, as DNA: TGTGCCAGCAGCCAGGGACAGGGAGAGACCCAGTACTTC. The rearrangement uses TRBV28 and TRBJ2-5; 9 nucleotides line up with TRBD1. The germline V gene encodes CDR1 MDHEN and CDR2 SYDVKM. There are 13 residues in the CDR3. V shed 6 bases, J shed 4 bases, and the junction held 3 bases outside the gene matches. Looking up the rest from reference TRBV28 and TRBJ2-5 gives the full variable domain: DVKVTQSSRYLVKRTGEKVFLECVQDMDHENMFWYRQDPGLGLRLIYFSYDVKMKEKGDIPEGYSVSREKKERFSLILESASTNQTSMYLCASSQGQGETQYFGPGTRLLVL.

J is TRBJ1-6 and V is TRBV7-9; D is uncertain. Germline assignment: CDR1 SEHNR and CDR2 FQNEAQ (reference sequence). The CDR3 length is 14 residues. Trimming stripped 5 bases from V and 9 bases from J, with 14 bases between. The CDR3 reads CASSGSFSRSPLHF. CDR3 bases: TGTGCCAGCAGCGGTAGCTTTAGTCGTTCACCCCTCCACTTT. Filled out from reference TRBV7-9 and TRBJ1-6, the complete variable domain reads DTGVSQNPRHKITKRGQNVTFRCDPISEHNRLYWYRQTLGQGPEFLTYFQNEAQLEKSRLLSDRFSAERPKGSFSTLEIQRTEQGDSAMYLCASSGSFSRSPLHFGNGTRLTVT.

The chain joins TRBV19 to TRBJ2-1; TRBD2 aligns across 10 bases. This CDR3 region has 16 residues. Germline V gene lookup returns CDR1 LNHDA and CDR2 SQIVND (reference sequence). The J segment lost 0 bases and the V segment lost 5 bases, leaving 4 bases of the junction unmatched. The CDR3 loop is CASSGSGGSSYNEQFF. The DNA of the CDR3 is TGTGCCAGTAGTGGTAGCGGGGGGAGCTCCTACAATGAGCAGTTCTTC. Full variable domain (missing parts from reference TRBV19 and TRBJ2-1): DGGITQSPKYLFRKEGQNVTLSCEQNLNHDAMYWYRQDPGQGLRLIYYSQIVNDFQKGDIAEGYSVSREKKESFPLTVTSAQKNPTAFYLCASSGSGGSSYNEQFFGPGTRLTVL.

This clone has only one observation. The junction departs from the called germline gene at one end, perhaps through a read error. This chain connects TRBV5-4 to TRBJ2-7, with 8 bases that match TRBD1. The CDR3 runs to 12 residues. Germline values: CDR1 SGHNT, CDR2 YYREEE (reference sequence). The CDR3, as DNA: TGTGCCAGCAGCTTGGATCGCGGACAGGGCCACTTC. Translation: CASSLDRGQGHF.

This clone was seen more than once but under ten times. The chain carries TRBV2 and TRBJ2-1, with D possibly matching TRBD2 (6 bases). Trimming removed 4 bases at V and 6 bases at J, with 13 bases between. Germline CDR1 and CDR2: SNHLY and FYNNEI. There are 14 residues in the CDR3. The CDR3 region has the DNA TGTGCCAGCAGTGGGGACTCCCGGGGCAATGAGCAGTTCTTC. It is translated as CASSGDSRGNEQFF.

This rearrangement joins TRBV11-3 to TRBJ2-7; D possibly corresponds to TRBD2 (5 bases). V was cut by 1 base and J by 2 bases, with 12 bases left in between. Per the germline V gene, CDR1 is SGHNT and CDR2 is YENEEA. This CDR3 comprises 15 residues. CDR3 sequence reads: CASSLGRGVTYEQYF. CDR3 DNA: TGTGCCAGCAGCTTAGGTCGGGGAGTCACCTACGAGCAGTACTTC.

J is TRBJ2-2 and V is TRBV5-4, with unresolved D. Trimming took 0 bases from V and 1 from J, leaving 7 bases between them. Per germline, CDR1 SGHNT and CDR2 YYREEE (reference sequence). The CDR3 is made up of 15 amino acids. The CDR3 region has the DNA TGTGCCAGCAGCTTGGCAACTTTGAACACCGGGGAGCTGTTTTTT. It encodes CASSLATLNTGELFF.

The chain combines TRBV4-3 with TRBJ2-3; tentatively, D is TRBD1 (6 bases). Germline CDR1 LGHNA, CDR2 YSLEER. Trimming stripped 1 base from V and 2 bases from J, with 13 bases between. The CDR3 totals 16 residues. CDR3 nucleotide sequence: TGCGCCAGCAGCCAAGTTACCGGGACACTCACAGATACGCAGTATTTT. Amino acid sequence: CASSQVTGTLTDTQYF.

The V gene is TRBV5-5, the J gene TRBJ2-1; tentative D call: TRBD2 (5 bases). This CDR3 contains 12 residues. V lost 4 bases and J lost 7, with 9 bases in between. Germline V gene sequence: CDR1 SGHKS, CDR2 YYEKEE (reference sequence). The CDR3 spells CASSAPGNEQFF. The CDR3 region has the DNA TGTGCCAGCAGCGCTCCGGGGAATGAGCAGTTCTTC.

This chain links TRBV7-6 with TRBJ2-7; D is unresolved. The CDR3 covers 15 residues. Deletions cut 5 bases from V and 6 bases from J, with 20 bases between. Germline V gene sequence: CDR1 SGHVS, CDR2 FNYEAQ. The CDR3 DNA reads TGTGCCAGCAGCCCTCGCGTCGGAGTAAGGCGCGAGCAGTACTTC. Its translation: CASSPRVGVRREQYF. Full variable domain (rest looked up from reference TRBV7-6 and TRBJ2-7): GAGVSQSPRYKVTKRGQDVALRCDPISGHVSLYWYRQALGQGPEFLTYFNYEAQQDKSGLPNDRFSAERPEGSISTLTIQRTEQRDSAMYRCASSPRVGVRREQYFGPGTRLTVT.

The chain combines TRBV6-5 with TRBJ2-1, with D unresolved. Trimming took 7 bases from V and 3 from J, leaving 13 bases between them. This CDR3 contains 14 residues. Germline CDR1 is MNHEY and CDR2 is SVGAGI. In nucleotides, the CDR3 is TGTGCCAGCACGGTGGGCTCCAACTACAATGAGCAGTTCTTC. Protein: CASTVGSNYNEQFF.

This sequence joins TRBV13 and TRBJ1-3; possibly TRBD1 for D (5 bases). Germline CDR1 is PRHDT and CDR2 is FYEKMQ (reference sequence). The CDR3 contains 13 residues. With 0 bases removed from V and 9 bases from J, the gap between germline ends came to 9 bases. CDR3 nucleotides: TGTGCCAGCAGCTTAGGACGGGGGGGCACCATATATTTT. Its translation is CASSLGRGGTIYF.

This chain uses TRBV4-1 with TRBJ2-1; D possibly corresponds to TRBD1 (6 bases). Germline V CDR1 and CDR2: MGHRA, YSYEKL. The CDR3 sequence is 17 residues long. Trimming pared 1 base from V and 2 bases from J, leaving 15 bases between. The CDR3 DNA is TGCGCCAGCAGCCAAGGTGGTACAGGGATGGCCTACAATGAGCAGTTCTTC. Protein product: CASSQGGTGMAYNEQFF.

J is TRBJ1-1 and V is TRBV6-6, with D perhaps matching TRBD1 (5 bases). CDR1 MNHNY and CDR2 SVGAGI come from the germline V gene (reference sequence). Between the trimmed V and J ends, which lost 6 bases and 0 bases, there was a span of 14 bases. CDR3 size: 15 residues. CDR3 bases: TGTGCCAGCAGAACCTTGCAGGGCTTGAACACTGAAGCTTTCTTT. It yields the protein CASRTLQGLNTEAFF.

V and J are TRBV7-9 and TRBJ2-2, with D possibly TRBD2 on 6 matching bases. CDR1 is SEHNR and CDR2 is FQNEAQ in the germline V gene (reference sequence). The CDR3 contains 16 residues. V was shortened by 3 bases and J by 0 bases, with 11 bases between the two germline ends. The CDR3 DNA sequence: TGTGCCAGCAGCTTGGAGGGACTGCCGAACACCGGGGAGCTGTTTTTT. This translates into CASSLEGLPNTGELFF.

The chain couples TRBV6-1 to TRBJ2-7, with TRBD1 matching over 9 bases. Germline V gene lookup returns CDR1 MNHNS and CDR2 SASEGT. V trimming: 10 bases; J trimming: 3 bases; junction bases outside the gene matches: 4. CDR3 length: 12 residues. The CDR3 reads CATRTGVYEQYF. DNA of the CDR3: TGTGCCACCAGGACAGGGGTCTACGAGCAGTACTTC.

The rearrangement uses TRBV5-1 and TRBJ1-1; D is undetermined. This CDR3 region has 16 residues. CDR1 and CDR2 from the germline V gene are SGHRS and YFSETQ. V was trimmed by 5 bases and J by 2 bases, leaving 19 bases between them. The DNA of the CDR3 is TGCGCCAGCAGGGAAACGGGAGGGCGGACTAACACTGAAGCTTTCTTT. As protein: CASRETGGRTNTEAFF.